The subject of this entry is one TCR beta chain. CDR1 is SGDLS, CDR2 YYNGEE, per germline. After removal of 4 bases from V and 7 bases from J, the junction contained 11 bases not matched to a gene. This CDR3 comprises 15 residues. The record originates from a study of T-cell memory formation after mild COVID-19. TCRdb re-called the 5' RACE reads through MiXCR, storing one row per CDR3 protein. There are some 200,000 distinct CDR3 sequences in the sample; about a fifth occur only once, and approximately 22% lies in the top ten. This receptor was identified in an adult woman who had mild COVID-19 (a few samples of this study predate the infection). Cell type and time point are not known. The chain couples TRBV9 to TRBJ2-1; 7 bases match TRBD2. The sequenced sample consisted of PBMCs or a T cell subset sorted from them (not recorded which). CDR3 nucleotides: TGTGCCAGCAGCCCCTCAAGTGGGGGGGGTAATGAGCAGTTCTTC. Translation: CASSPSSGGGNEQFF.